This T cell receptor (beta chain) stems from a study of blood T cell repertoires in COVID-19. Libraries were prepared by immunoSEQ multiplex PCR; TCRdb keeps only in-frame clonotypes and omits some of them. The repertoire includes about 150,000 clones, less than 80% of them detected once, and 15% to 20% sits in the top ten. Participants reported their clinical history, and cohort assignment relied on those reports. Germline assignment: CDR1 GTSNPN and CDR2 SVGIG (reference sequence). This CDR3 contains 14 residues. The V segment lost 6 bases and the J segment 7 bases; nucleotides outside the gene matches: 9.

Sequencing was done on a sample of PBMCs or T cells enriched from blood (not recorded which). V and J are TRBV30 and TRBJ1-6; 7 positions agree with TRBD1. The source of this sequence is a woman in her sixties or seventies in a cohort exposed to, infected with or recovered from COVID-19 (not recorded which). CDR3 sequence: CACNRGNENSPLHF. The CDR3 region has the DNA TGTGCCTGTAACAGGGGAAATGAAAATTCACCCCTCCACTTT.